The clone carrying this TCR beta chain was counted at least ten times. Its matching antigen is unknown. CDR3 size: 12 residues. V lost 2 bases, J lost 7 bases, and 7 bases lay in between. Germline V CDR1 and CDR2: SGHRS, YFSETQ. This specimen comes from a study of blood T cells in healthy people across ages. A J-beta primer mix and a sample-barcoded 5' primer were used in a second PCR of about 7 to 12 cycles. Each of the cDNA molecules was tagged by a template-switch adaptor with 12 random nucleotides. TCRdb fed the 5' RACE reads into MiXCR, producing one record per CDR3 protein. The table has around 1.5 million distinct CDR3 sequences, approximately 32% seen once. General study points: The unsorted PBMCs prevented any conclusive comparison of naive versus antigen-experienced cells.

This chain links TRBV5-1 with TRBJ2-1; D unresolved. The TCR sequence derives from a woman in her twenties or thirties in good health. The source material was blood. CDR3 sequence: CASSFTGNEQFF. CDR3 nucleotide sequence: TGCGCCAGCAGCTTTACCGGGAATGAGCAGTTCTTC.